This T cell receptor (beta chain) originates from a study of T cells in Graves' hyperthyroidism and ophthalmopathy. Study-level background: It was at initial diagnosis, before any treatment, that peripheral blood was collected. Study-level results: Median prediction lead before ophthalmopathy onset was about 6.3 months with the model.

Trimming shortened V by 1 base and J by 1 base, and 17 bases separated the two germline ends. The germline CDR1 and CDR2 sequences are SGHRS and YFSETQ. The CDR3 has 17 amino acids. Template material for amplifying TCR beta CDR3 regions consisted of RNA transcripts. With the HTBI primer set, the TCR CDR3 went through a first round of RT-PCR. TCRdb independently ran MiXCR on the multiplex PCR reads; one entry per CDR3 protein. The data show hundreds of thousands of distinct CDR3 sequences, roughly 18% seen once. The table lists this clonotype with many counts. Antigen unknown. The clonotype was recovered from a man in his forties with Graves' hyperthyroidism. The sequenced sample consisted of blood. The rearrangement joins TRBV5-1 to TRBJ1-1; perhaps TRBD1 as D (5 bases). DNA of the CDR3: TGCGCCAGCAGCTTGAAATCAATCGGCAGGGCGAACACTGAAGCTTTCTTT. Protein product: CASSLKSIGRANTEAFF.